The present entry profiles one T cell receptor beta chain with its context. 60 Vbeta and 13 Jbeta primers were used in PCR. The assay was immunoSEQ multiplex PCR, and TCRdb's table has in-frame clones only and misses some. The sample includes about 86,000 clones, more than 70% of them seen just once. The data were obtained in a study of cytomegalovirus exposure and HLA in healthy donors. The clonotype comes from a male donor in good health and CMV-seropositive. The sample consisted of PBMCs.

CDR3 region: CASSSLTGTGGYEQYF. The CDR3 DNA is TGTGCCAGCAGTTCCCTCACCGGGACAGGGGGCTACGAGCAGTACTTC. V is TRBV28 and J is TRBJ2-7; the match to TRBD1 covers 11 bases. This CDR3 is built from 16 residues. V dropped 4 bases and J dropped 3; count of bases not matched to a gene: 8. Germline lookup yields CDR1 MDHEN and CDR2 SYDVKM. The whole variable domain, remainder taken from reference TRBV28 and TRBJ2-7, is DVKVTQSSRYLVKRTGEKVFLECVQDMDHENMFWYRQDPGLGLRLIYFSYDVKMKEKGDIPEGYSVSREKKERFSLILESASTNQTSMYLCASSSLTGTGGYEQYFGPGTRLTVT.